This TCR beta chain derives from a study of shared clonotypes between healthy human individuals. On this clone itself: Its cognate antigen is unknown.

Subsets obtained from CD4+ cells comprised CD45RA+ naive and CD45RA-negative memory cells. Findings and caveats of the study: Naive CD4 clonotypes overlapped across a handful of donors at about 5%.

V dropped 3 bases and J dropped 6 bases, with 16 bases sitting between them. From germline, CDR1 is SGHRS and CDR2 YFSETQ. This CDR3 has 14 amino acids. Method: immunoSEQ multiplex PCR; TCRdb's copy keeps in-frame clones and lacks some. The sample has 2 million to 3 million clones; 90% to 95% are singletons. The specimen was naive CD4+ T cells from PBMCs. Subset meaning: CD45RA+ positively selected. J is TRBJ2-7 and V is TRBV5-1; a weak D match, TRBD2 (5 bases). The origin of this receptor is a man aged 18 to 30 in good health. Some clones in this sample may be carry-over from other donors' samples. The CDR3 DNA follows: TGCGCCAGCAGCTCCTTAGCGACGGTCGGCGAGCAGTACTTC. Its protein product is CASSSLATVGEQYF.